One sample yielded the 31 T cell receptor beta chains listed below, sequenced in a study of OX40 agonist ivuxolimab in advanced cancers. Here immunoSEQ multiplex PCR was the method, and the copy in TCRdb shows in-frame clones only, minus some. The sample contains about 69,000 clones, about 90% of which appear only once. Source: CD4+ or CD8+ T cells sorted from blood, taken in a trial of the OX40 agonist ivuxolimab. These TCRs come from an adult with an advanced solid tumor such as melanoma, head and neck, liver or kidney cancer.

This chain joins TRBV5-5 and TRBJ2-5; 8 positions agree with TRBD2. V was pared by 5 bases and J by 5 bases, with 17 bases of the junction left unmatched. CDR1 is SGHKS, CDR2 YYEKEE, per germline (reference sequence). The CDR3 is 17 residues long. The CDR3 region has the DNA TGTGCCAGCAGTCGACGACTTAGCGGGGACCTTCCGGAGACCCAGTACTTC. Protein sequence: CASSRRLSGDLPETQYF.

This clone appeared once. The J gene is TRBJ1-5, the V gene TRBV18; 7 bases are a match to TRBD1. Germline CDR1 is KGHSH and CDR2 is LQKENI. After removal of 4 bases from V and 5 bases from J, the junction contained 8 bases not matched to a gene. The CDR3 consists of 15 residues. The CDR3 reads CASSQTDRSYQPQHF. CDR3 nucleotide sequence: TGTGCCAGCTCACAAACGGACAGGAGTTATCAGCCCCAGCATTTT.

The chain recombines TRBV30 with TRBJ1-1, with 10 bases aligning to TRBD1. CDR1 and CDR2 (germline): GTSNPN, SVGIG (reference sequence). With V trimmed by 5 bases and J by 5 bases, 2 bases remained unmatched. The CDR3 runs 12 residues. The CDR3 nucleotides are TGTGCCTGGTTGGACAGGGGGACTGAAGCTTTCTTT. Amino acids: CAWLDRGTEAFF.

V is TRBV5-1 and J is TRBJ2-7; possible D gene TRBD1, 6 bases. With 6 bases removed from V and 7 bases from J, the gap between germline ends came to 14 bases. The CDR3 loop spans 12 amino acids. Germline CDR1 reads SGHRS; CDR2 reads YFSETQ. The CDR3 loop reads CASTSQGREQYF. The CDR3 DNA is TGCGCCAGCACCTCCCAGGGGAGAGAGCAGTACTTC. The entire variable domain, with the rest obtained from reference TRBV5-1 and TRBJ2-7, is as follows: KAGVTQTPRYLIKTRGQQVTLSCSPISGHRSVSWYQQTPGQGLQFLFEYFSETQRNKGNFPGRFSGRQFSNSRSEMNVSTLELGDSALYLCASTSQGREQYFGPGTRLTVT.

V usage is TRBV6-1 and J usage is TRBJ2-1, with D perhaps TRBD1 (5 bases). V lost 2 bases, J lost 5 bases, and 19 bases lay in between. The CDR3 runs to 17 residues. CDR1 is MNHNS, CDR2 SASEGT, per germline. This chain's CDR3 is CASSELGWQGEHNEQFF. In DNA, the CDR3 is TGTGCCAGCAGTGAACTGGGGTGGCAGGGCGAACACAATGAGCAGTTCTTC.

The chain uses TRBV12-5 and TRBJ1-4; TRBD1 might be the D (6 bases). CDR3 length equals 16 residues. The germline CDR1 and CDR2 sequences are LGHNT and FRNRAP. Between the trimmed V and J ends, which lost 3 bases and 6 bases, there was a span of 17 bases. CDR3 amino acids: CASGFKIADRYEKLFF. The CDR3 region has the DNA TGTGCTAGTGGTTTCAAGATCGCGGACAGATATGAAAAACTGTTTTTT.

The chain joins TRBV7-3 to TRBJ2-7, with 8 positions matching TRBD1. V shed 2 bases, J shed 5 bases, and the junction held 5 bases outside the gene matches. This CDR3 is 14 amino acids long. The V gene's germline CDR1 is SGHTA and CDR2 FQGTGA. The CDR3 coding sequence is TGTGCCAGCAGCTTAGACGACAGGGGCCACGAGCAGTACTTC. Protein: CASSLDDRGHEQYF.

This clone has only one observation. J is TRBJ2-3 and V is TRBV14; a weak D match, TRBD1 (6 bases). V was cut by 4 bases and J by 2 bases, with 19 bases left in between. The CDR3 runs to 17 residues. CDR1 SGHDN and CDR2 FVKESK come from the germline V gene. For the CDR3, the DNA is TGTGCCAGCAGCCGACTAACCGGGACATCTTACACAGATACGCAGTATTTT. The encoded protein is CASSRLTGTSYTDTQYF. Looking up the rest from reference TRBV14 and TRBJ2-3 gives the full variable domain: EAGVTQFPSHSVIEKGQTVTLRCDPISGHDNLYWYRRVMGKEIKFLLHFVKESKQDESGMPNNRFLAERTGGTYSTLKVQPAELEDSGVYFCASSRLTGTSYTDTQYFGPGTRLTVL.

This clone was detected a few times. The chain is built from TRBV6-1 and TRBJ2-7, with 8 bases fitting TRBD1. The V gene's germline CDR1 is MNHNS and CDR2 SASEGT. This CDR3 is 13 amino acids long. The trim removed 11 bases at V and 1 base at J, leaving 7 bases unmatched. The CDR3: CAFRTGNSYEQYF. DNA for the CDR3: TGTGCCTTTCGGACAGGGAATTCCTACGAGCAGTACTTC.

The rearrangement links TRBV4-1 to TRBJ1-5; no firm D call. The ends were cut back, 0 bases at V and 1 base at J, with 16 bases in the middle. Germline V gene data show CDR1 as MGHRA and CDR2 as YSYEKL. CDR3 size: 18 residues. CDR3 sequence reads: CASSQESAGAASNQPQHF. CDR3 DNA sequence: TGCGCCAGCAGCCAAGAATCCGCGGGCGCCGCAAGCAATCAGCCCCAGCATTTT.

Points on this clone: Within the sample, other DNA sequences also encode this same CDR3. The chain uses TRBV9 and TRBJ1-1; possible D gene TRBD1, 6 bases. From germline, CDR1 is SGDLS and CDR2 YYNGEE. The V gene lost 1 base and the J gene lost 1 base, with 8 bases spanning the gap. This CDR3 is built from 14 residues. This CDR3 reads CASSVQGQNTEAFF. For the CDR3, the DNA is TGTGCCAGCAGCGTACAGGGGCAGAACACTGAAGCTTTCTTT. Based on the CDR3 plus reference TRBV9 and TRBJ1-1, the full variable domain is DSGVTQTPKHLITATGQRVTLRCSPRSGDLSVYWYQQSLDQGLQFLIQYYNGEERAKGNILERFSAQQFPDLHSELNLSSLELGDSALYFCASSVQGQNTEAFFGQGTRLTVV.

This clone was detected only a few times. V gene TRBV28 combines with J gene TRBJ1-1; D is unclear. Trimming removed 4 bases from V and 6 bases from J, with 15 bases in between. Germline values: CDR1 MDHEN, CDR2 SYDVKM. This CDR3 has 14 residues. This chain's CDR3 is CASSYPSGTAEAFF. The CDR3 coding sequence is TGTGCCAGCAGTTATCCTTCAGGAACGGCTGAAGCTTTCTTT. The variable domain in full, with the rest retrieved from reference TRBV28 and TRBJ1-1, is DVKVTQSSRYLVKRTGEKVFLECVQDMDHENMFWYRQDPGLGLRLIYFSYDVKMKEKGDIPEGYSVSREKKERFSLILESASTNQTSMYLCASSYPSGTAEAFFGQGTRLTVV.

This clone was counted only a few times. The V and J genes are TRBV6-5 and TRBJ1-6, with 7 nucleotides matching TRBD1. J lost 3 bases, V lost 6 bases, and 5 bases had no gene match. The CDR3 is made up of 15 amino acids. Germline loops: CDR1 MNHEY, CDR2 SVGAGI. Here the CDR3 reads CASSRGQVYNSPLHF. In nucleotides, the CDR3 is TGTGCCAGCAGCCGTGGACAGGTCTATAATTCACCCCTCCACTTT.

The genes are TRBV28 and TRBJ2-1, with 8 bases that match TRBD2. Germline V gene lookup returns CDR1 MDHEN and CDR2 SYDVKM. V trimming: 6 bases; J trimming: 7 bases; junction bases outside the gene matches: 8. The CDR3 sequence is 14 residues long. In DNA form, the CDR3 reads TGTGCCAGCAGACCTACGGGAGGGCCAAATGAGCAGTTCTTC. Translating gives CASRPTGGPNEQFF. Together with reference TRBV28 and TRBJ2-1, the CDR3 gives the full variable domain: DVKVTQSSRYLVKRTGEKVFLECVQDMDHENMFWYRQDPGLGLRLIYFSYDVKMKEKGDIPEGYSVSREKKERFSLILESASTNQTSMYLCASRPTGGPNEQFFGPGTRLTVL.

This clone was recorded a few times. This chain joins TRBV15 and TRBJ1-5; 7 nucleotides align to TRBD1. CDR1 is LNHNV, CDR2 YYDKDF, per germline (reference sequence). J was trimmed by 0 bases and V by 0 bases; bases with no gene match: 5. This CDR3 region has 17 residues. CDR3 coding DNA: TGTGCCACCAGCAGAGATCCCCGGGACAGTAGCAATCAGCCCCAGCATTTT. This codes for CATSRDPRDSSNQPQHF.

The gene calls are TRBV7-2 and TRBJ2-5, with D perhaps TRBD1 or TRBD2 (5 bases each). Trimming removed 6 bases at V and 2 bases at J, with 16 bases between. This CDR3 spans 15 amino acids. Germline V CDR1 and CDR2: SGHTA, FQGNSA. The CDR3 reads CASSPSMWGQETQYF. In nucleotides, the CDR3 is TGTGCCAGCAGTCCCTCTATGTGGGGGCAAGAGACCCAGTACTTC.

CDR3 DNA sequence: TGTGCCAGCAGTCCCCAAGACAGGGGCGGCTATGGCTACACCTTC. It is translated as CASSPQDRGGYGYTF. The rearrangement joins TRBV6-5 to TRBJ1-2; TRBD1 agrees at 8 bases. Germline V gene lookup returns CDR1 MNHEY and CDR2 SVGAGI. The CDR3 contains 15 residues. J was trimmed by 4 bases and V by 5 bases; bases with no gene match: 9.

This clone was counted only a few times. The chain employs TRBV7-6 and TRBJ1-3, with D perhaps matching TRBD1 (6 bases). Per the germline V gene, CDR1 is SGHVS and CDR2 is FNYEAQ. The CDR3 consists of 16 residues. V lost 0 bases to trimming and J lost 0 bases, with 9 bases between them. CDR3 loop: CASSLAPGVSGNTIYF. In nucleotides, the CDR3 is TGTGCCAGCAGCTTAGCACCAGGGGTCTCTGGAAACACCATATATTTT. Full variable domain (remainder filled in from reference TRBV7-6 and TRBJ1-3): GAGVSQSPRYKVTKRGQDVALRCDPISGHVSLYWYRQALGQGPEFLTYFNYEAQQDKSGLPNDRFSAERPEGSISTLTIQRTEQRDSAMYRCASSLAPGVSGNTIYFGEGSWLTVV.

The CDR3 reads CASSLNPGTGDGGYTF. The CDR3 DNA reads TGTGCCAGCAGCTTAAATCCCGGGACGGGGGACGGTGGCTACACCTTC. The chain carries TRBV7-3 and TRBJ1-2; D is perhaps TRBD1 (5 bases). CDR1 is SGHTA and CDR2 is FQGTGA in the germline V gene. V was pared by 1 base and J by 7 bases, with 19 bases between. This CDR3 region has 16 residues.

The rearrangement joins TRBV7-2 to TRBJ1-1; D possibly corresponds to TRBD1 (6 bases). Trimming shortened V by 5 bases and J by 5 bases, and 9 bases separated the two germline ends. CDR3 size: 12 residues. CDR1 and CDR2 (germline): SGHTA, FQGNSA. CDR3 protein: CASSTGTTEAFF. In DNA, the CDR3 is TGTGCCAGCAGCACCGGGACAACTGAAGCTTTCTTT.

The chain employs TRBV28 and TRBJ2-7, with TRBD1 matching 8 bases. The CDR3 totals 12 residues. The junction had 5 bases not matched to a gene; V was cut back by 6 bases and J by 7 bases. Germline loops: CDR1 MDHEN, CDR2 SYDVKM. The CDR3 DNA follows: TGTGCCAGCAGCAGCAGGGGGCGTGAGCAGTACTTC. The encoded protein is CASSSRGREQYF.

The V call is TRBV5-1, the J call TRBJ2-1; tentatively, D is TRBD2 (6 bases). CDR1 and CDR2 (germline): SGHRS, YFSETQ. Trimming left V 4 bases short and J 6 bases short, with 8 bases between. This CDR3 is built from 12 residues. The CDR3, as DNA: TGCGCCAGCAGCATGGGGGGCAATGAGCAGTTCTTC. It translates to CASSMGGNEQFF.

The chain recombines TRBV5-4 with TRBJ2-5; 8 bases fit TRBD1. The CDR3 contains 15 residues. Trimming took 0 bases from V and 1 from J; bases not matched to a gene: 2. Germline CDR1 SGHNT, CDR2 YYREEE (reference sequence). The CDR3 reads CASSLDRGIQETQYF. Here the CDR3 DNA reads TGTGCCAGCAGCTTGGACAGGGGGATCCAAGAGACCCAGTACTTC.

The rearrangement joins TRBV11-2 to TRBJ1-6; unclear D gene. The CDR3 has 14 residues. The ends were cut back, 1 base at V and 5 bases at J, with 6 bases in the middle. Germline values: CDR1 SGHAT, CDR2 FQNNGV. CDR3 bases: TGTGCCAGCAGCTTAGGGCAGCATAATTCACCCCTCCACTTT. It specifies CASSLGQHNSPLHF. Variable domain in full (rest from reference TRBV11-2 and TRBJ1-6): EAGVAQSPRYKIIEKRQSVAFWCNPISGHATLYWYQQILGQGPKLLIQFQNNGVVDDSQLPKDRFSAERLKGVDSTLKIQPAKLEDSAVYLCASSLGQHNSPLHFGNGTRLTVT.

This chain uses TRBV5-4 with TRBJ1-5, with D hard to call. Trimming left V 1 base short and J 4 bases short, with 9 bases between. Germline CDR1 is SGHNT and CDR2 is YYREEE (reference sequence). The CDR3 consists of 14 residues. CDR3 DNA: TGTGCCAGCAGCTTGCGTTCGGGGAATCAGCCCCAGCATTTT. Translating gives CASSLRSGNQPQHF.

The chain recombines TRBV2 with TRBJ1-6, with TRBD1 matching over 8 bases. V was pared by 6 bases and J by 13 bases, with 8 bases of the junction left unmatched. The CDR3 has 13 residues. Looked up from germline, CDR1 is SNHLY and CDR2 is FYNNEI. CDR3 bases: TGTGCCAGCAGGGAGACAGGGGTAGGCCCCCTCCACTTT. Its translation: CASRETGVGPLHF.

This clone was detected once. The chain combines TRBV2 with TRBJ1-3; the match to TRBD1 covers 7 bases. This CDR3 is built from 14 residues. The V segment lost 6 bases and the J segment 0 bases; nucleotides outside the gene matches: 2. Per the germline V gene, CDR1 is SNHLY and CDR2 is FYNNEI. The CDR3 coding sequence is TGTGCCAGCAGAGGGGACAGCTCTGGAAACACCATATATTTT. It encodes CASRGDSSGNTIYF.

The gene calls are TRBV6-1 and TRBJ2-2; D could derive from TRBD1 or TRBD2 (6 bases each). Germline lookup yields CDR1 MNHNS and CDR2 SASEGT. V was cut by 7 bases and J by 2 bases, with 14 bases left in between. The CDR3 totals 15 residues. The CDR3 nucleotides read TGTGCCAGCACTGAGGGGGGAGTTAACACCGGGGAGCTGTTTTTT. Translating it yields CASTEGGVNTGELFF.

For the CDR3, the DNA is TGCGCCAGCAGCTACGGACTAGCCCACACAGATACGCAGTATTTT. It translates to CASSYGLAHTDTQYF. This chain uses TRBV5-1 with TRBJ2-3; 8 nucleotides line up with TRBD2. J gave up 2 bases and V 3 bases, and 5 bases lay outside the gene matches. The CDR3 covers 15 residues. The germline CDR1 and CDR2 sequences are SGHRS and YFSETQ.

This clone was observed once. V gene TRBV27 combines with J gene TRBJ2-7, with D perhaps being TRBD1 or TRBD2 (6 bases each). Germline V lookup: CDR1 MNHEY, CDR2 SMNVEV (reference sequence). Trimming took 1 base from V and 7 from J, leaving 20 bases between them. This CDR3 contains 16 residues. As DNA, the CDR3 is TGTGCCAGCAGTTTATATCATCGAGGGGGACTTGGTGAGCAGTACTTC. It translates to CASSLYHRGGLGEQYF.

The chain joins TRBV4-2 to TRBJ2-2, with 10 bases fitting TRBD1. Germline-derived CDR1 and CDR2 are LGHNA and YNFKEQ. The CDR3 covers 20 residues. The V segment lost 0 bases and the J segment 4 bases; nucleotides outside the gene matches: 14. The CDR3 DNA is TGTGCCAGCAGCCAAGAGCTGGGACAGGGGACCTCGCGGGGCACCGGGGAGCTGTTTTTT. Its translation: CASSQELGQGTSRGTGELFF.